The 17 T cell receptor beta chains below come from one sample, sequenced in a study of blood T cells in healthy people across ages. A second PCR, run for roughly 7 to 12 cycles, used a sample-barcoded 5' primer plus a J-beta primer mix. TCRdb reanalysed the 5' RACE reads using MiXCR and keeps one entry per CDR3 protein. The sample includes under 1,000,000 distinct CDR3 sequences, 46% of them seen just once. Sequencing input: blood. The receptors were sampled from a man older than 75 in good health.

This clonotype was recorded at least ten times. J is TRBJ2-2 and V is TRBV20-1; TRBD1 matches 9 bases. With 2 bases clipped from V and 7 bases from J, the junction kept 11 bases outside the gene matches. Per the germline V gene, CDR1 is DFQATT and CDR2 is SNEGSKA (reference sequence). The CDR3 is made up of 16 amino acids. In DNA form, the CDR3 reads TGCAGTGCTAGATCCCAACAGGGGGCGGCGATCGGGGAGCTGTTTTTT. This encodes CSARSQQGAAIGELFF.

This clonotype was seen a handful of times. This chain joins TRBV24-1 and TRBJ2-1; D not resolved. Trimming stripped 9 bases from V and 6 bases from J, with 11 bases between. The CDR3 is 12 residues long. The germline V gene encodes CDR1 KGHDR and CDR2 SFDVKD. CDR3 in DNA: TGTGCCACCCTTCTTGTAGGCAATGAGCAGTTCTTC. It specifies CATLLVGNEQFF.

As concerns this clonotype: A read error is possible here, since a much larger clone lies one base away. This chain connects TRBV29-1 to TRBJ2-1; D tentatively reads TRBD1 or TRBD2 (6 bases each). There are 13 residues in the CDR3. The V and J ends lost 8 bases and 2 bases respectively, with 13 bases between them. Germline CDR1 SQVTM, CDR2 ANQGSEA. CDR3 DNA: TGCAGCATTTGGGGGGCGACCTACAATGAGCAGTTCTTC. The encoded protein is CSIWGATYNEQFF.

Concerning this clonotype itself: A junction boundary mismatches the germline segment, possibly from a read error. This chain links TRBV5-1 with TRBJ2-1, with unresolved D. The germline CDR1 and CDR2 sequences are SGHRS and YFSETQ. This CDR3 comprises 13 residues. The CDR3, as DNA: TGCGCCAGCAGCTTAGACCGTCACAATGAGCCGTTCTTC. This gives the protein CASSLDRHNEPFF.

In this sample, this clonotype turned up once. A read error may explain this, as a much larger clone is one base away. V is TRBV15 and J is TRBJ2-4; TRBD1 aligns across 9 bases. The end of the DNA is better explained by TRBJ2-5, so the J call may be wrong. The V gene's germline CDR1 is LNHNV and CDR2 YYDKDF (reference sequence). CDR3 length: 14 amino acids. As DNA, the CDR3 is TGTGCCACCAGCGGACAGGGGAATCAAGGGACCCAGTACTTC. Protein product: CATSGQGNQGTQYF.

The chain carries TRBV5-6 and TRBJ2-7; 10 bases align to TRBD2. The CDR3 is made up of 14 amino acids. Germline-derived CDR1 and CDR2 are SGHDT and YYEEEE. Trimming cost V 4 bases and J 3 bases; bases outside gene matches: 4. The CDR3 DNA sequence: TGTGCCAGCAGCCAGACTAGCGGGCTCTACGAGCAGTACTTC. It specifies CASSQTSGLYEQYF.

The rearrangement links TRBV27 to TRBJ1-2; TRBD1 might be the D (5 bases). Looked up from germline, CDR1 is MNHEY and CDR2 is SMNVEV (reference sequence). The CDR3 is 15 residues long. V lost 8 bases and J lost 5, with 21 bases in between. CDR3 nucleotides: TGTGCCAGCGGGAGGGGCGGCAGCCCTAGGTATGGCTACACCTTC. This sequence encodes CASGRGGSPRYGYTF.

The chain is built from TRBV29-1 and TRBJ2-1, with D perhaps assigned TRBD1 or TRBD2 (5 bases each). Per the germline V gene, CDR1 is SQVTM and CDR2 is ANQGSEA. The CDR3 extends over 13 amino acids. V dropped 6 bases and J dropped 5 bases, with 14 bases sitting between them. The CDR3 DNA is TGCAGCGTCCAGAGGGGTGGGGACAATGAGCAGTTCTTC. As protein: CSVQRGGDNEQFF.

In its sample, this clonotype was seen a few times. V and J are TRBV4-3 and TRBJ2-1, with D perhaps matching TRBD2 (6 bases). The germline CDR1 and CDR2 sequences are LGHNA and YSLEER. V was clipped by 1 base and J by 3 bases, with 10 bases between them. This CDR3 has 15 amino acids. CDR3 amino acids: CASSQAGAVYNEQFF. The CDR3 DNA sequence: TGCGCCAGCAGCCAAGCGGGAGCGGTCTACAATGAGCAGTTCTTC.

This clonotype has more than one count but fewer than ten. This rearrangement joins TRBV12-3 or TRBV12-4 to TRBJ2-1; TRBD2 agrees at 15 bases. CDR3 length equals 14 residues. Trimming took 10 bases from V and 9 from J; bases not matched to a gene: 7. CDR3 residues: CATKGGLAGGEQFF. DNA of the CDR3: TGTGCCACTAAGGGGGGACTAGCGGGAGGTGAGCAGTTCTTC.

This clonotype has more than one count but fewer than ten. The rearrangement joins TRBV12-3 or TRBV12-4 to TRBJ2-6; D not resolved. This CDR3 region has 16 residues. Trimming stripped 3 bases from V and 2 bases from J, with 11 bases between. DNA for the CDR3: TGTGCCAGCAGTTTCTCTCGGCAAACTGGGGCCAACGTCCTGACTTTC. Amino acids: CASSFSRQTGANVLTF.

The gene calls are TRBV11-3 and TRBJ2-3, with D possibly matching TRBD1 (6 bases). V was pared by 8 bases and J by 4 bases, with 16 bases between. Germline V CDR1 and CDR2: SGHNT, YENEEA. This CDR3 is built from 14 residues. The CDR3 is CASGISRGADTQYF. CDR3 coding DNA: TGTGCCAGCGGGATCAGCAGGGGCGCAGATACGCAGTATTTT.

The chain employs TRBV7-2 and TRBJ2-7, with 8 nucleotides matching TRBD1. The length of the CDR3 is 14 residues. Trimming took 8 bases from V and 5 from J; bases not matched to a gene: 11. Per germline, CDR1 SGHTA and CDR2 FQGNSA. The chain's CDR3 is CASGISRGPHEQYF. CDR3 sequence (DNA): TGTGCCAGCGGCATCAGCAGGGGGCCCCACGAGCAGTACTTC.

In this sample, this clonotype turned up once. The chain has TRBV4-1 and TRBJ2-5, with TRBD2 identical over 7 bases. CDR3 size: 18 residues. V was clipped by 0 bases and J by 3 bases; unmatched bases: 13. CDR1 MGHRA and CDR2 YSYEKL come from the germline V gene. CDR3 region: CASSQDPSGAFHKETQYF. The CDR3 DNA follows: TGCGCCAGCAGCCAAGATCCAAGCGGGGCTTTCCACAAAGAGACCCAGTACTTC.

The rearrangement links TRBV7-2 to TRBJ2-5; 8 nucleotides agree with TRBD2. The CDR3 consists of 16 residues. Per the germline V gene, CDR1 is SGHTA and CDR2 is FQGNSA. After removal of 3 bases from V and 4 bases from J, the junction contained 10 bases not matched to a gene. The chain's CDR3 is CASSFGRAGVVETQYF. The CDR3 DNA is TGTGCCAGCAGCTTCGGACGAGCGGGAGTAGTAGAGACCCAGTACTTC.

This rearrangement joins TRBV3-1 to TRBJ2-7; a weak D match, TRBD1 (7 bases). There are 13 residues in the CDR3. Deletions cut 8 bases from V and 7 bases from J, with 18 bases between. The germline CDR1 and CDR2 sequences are LGHDT and YNNKEL (reference sequence). The CDR3 protein is CASGARGANEQYF. DNA for the CDR3: TGTGCCAGCGGGGCCAGGGGGGCCAATGAGCAGTACTTC.

J is TRBJ1-6 and V is TRBV6-1; 8 positions agree with TRBD1. Looked up from germline, CDR1 is MNHNS and CDR2 is SASEGT. This CDR3 comprises 16 residues. V lost 1 base to trimming and J lost 6 bases; unmatched junction nucleotides: 5. CDR3 nucleotide sequence: TGTGCCAGCAGTGAAGGACAGGGGATAGGTAATTCACCCCTCCACTTT. Translation gives CASSEGQGIGNSPLHF.